This passage covers 18 T cell receptor beta chains from one sample sequenced in a study of T cells after yellow fever vaccination. TCRdb re-derived calls from the 5' RACE reads in MiXCR, one entry per CDR3 protein. Of some 350,000 distinct CDR3 sequences listed, 3% to 4.5% are singletons. The starting material was PBMCs, obtained 5 days after the yellow fever booster vaccination. All receptors derive from a man aged 18 to 30 who received the YFV17D yellow fever vaccine.

This clonotype was recorded a few times. The chain has TRBV12-3 or TRBV12-4 and TRBJ1-2, with TRBD1 matching 9 bases. CDR3 length equals 14 residues. J lost 8 bases, V lost 6 bases, and 10 bases had no gene match. The DNA for the CDR3 is TGTGCCAGCAGCCAAGACAGGGGGAAAGGGGGCTACACCTTC. It translates to CASSQDRGKGGYTF.

This clonotype was seen at least ten times. The chain carries TRBV6-2 or TRBV6-3 and TRBJ2-3; D is ambiguous. The V gene lost 8 bases and the J gene lost 6 bases, with 12 bases spanning the gap. The CDR3 contains 12 residues. Germline V gene data show CDR1 as MNHEY and CDR2 as SVGEGT. As DNA, the CDR3 is TGTGCCAGCGGTCTACCCTGGGATACGCAGTATTTT. It yields the protein CASGLPWDTQYF.

This clonotype was recorded a few times. The gene calls are TRBV18 and TRBJ1-2, with TRBD1 identical over 8 bases. There are 14 residues in the CDR3. The V gene end was trimmed by 7 bases and the J gene end by 4 bases; junction bases not matched to a gene: 8. Germline CDR1 reads KGHSH; CDR2 reads LQKENI. The CDR3 DNA is TGTGCCAGCTTCGCCGGGGACAGGTCCTATGGCTACACCTTC. It translates to CASFAGDRSYGYTF.

Many counts were recorded for this clonotype. The chain is built from TRBV20-1 and TRBJ2-7, with a possible D match to TRBD1 (6 bases). CDR3 size: 14 residues. Germline CDR1 reads DFQATT; CDR2 reads SNEGSKA (reference sequence). V was shortened by 6 bases and J by 2 bases, with 17 bases between the two germline ends. CDR3: CSASLPRGPYEQYF. The CDR3, as DNA: TGCAGTGCCAGCCTGCCCAGGGGCCCCTACGAGCAGTACTTC.

The V call is TRBV10-1, the J call TRBJ2-1; TRBD2 matches 8 bases. The CDR3 consists of 14 residues. The V and J ends lost 3 bases and 8 bases, in that order; junction bases with no gene match: 6. CDR1 WNHNN and CDR2 SYGVQD come from the germline V gene (reference sequence). CDR3 region: CASSDLRGGHEQFF. The CDR3 DNA reads as TGCGCCAGCAGTGACCTACGGGGGGGCCATGAGCAGTTCTTC.

J is TRBJ1-5 and V is TRBV5-1; a possible D gene is TRBD1 (6 bases). Germline V CDR1 and CDR2: SGHRS, YFSETQ. The CDR3 runs 14 residues. The ends were cut back, 5 bases at V and 3 bases at J, with 12 bases in the middle. The DNA of the CDR3 is TGCGCCAGCAGAACTGGACAGATCAATCAGCCCCAGCATTTT. Translating it yields CASRTGQINQPQHF.

V is TRBV5-1 and J is TRBJ2-3, with TRBD2 identical over 11 bases. This CDR3 contains 17 residues. J lost 2 bases, V lost 0 bases, and 5 bases had no gene match. Germline CDR1 SGHRS, CDR2 YFSETQ. The CDR3 spells CASSLALAGGITDTQYF. The DNA of the CDR3 is TGCGCCAGCAGCTTGGCCCTAGCGGGGGGAATCACAGATACGCAGTATTTT.

The genes are TRBV6-5 and TRBJ2-5; D not resolved. Germline CDR1 is MNHEY and CDR2 is SVGAGI. The CDR3 contains 14 residues. Trimming pared 1 base from V and 5 bases from J, leaving 11 bases between. CDR3 protein: CASSYLGSSETQYF. CDR3 coding DNA: TGTGCCAGCAGTTACTTGGGGTCGTCGGAGACCCAGTACTTC.

This clonotype was recorded many times. V and J are TRBV7-9 and TRBJ2-5; D is perhaps TRBD2 (6 bases). V gave up 1 base and J gave up 4 bases, with 10 bases separating them. The CDR3 length is 14 residues. Germline CDR1 SEHNR, CDR2 FQNEAQ (reference sequence). CDR3 sequence (DNA): TGTGCCAGCAGCTTAGGGGCGCGGGGAGAGACCCAGTACTTC. This gives the protein CASSLGARGETQYF.

This clonotype was recorded at least ten times. The chain links TRBV5-5 to TRBJ2-1, with D possibly being TRBD2 (5 bases). Germline V CDR1 and CDR2: SGHKS, YYEKEE (reference sequence). The V gene lost 0 bases and the J gene lost 2 bases, with 6 bases spanning the gap. There are 14 residues in the CDR3. The CDR3 region is CASSLAGAYNEQFF. The CDR3 nucleotides are TGTGCCAGCAGCTTGGCCGGGGCCTACAATGAGCAGTTCTTC.

As for this clonotype: The CDR3 does not close with the conserved phenylalanine or tryptophan, likely indicating a read error. This rearrangement joins TRBV7-2 to TRBJ2-3; D is perhaps TRBD2 (6 bases). Germline CDR1 and CDR2: SGHTA and FQGNSA. The CDR3 is made up of 14 amino acids. V lost 4 bases and J lost 5, with 13 bases in between. The CDR3 DNA is TGTGCCAGCAGCTCGTTGACTAGAGGAGATACGCAGTATTCT. Encoded protein: CASSSLTRGDTQYS.

This clonotype was detected many times. The V call is TRBV6-1, the J call TRBJ1-5; D call uncertain. This CDR3 contains 13 residues. Germline CDR1 reads MNHNS; CDR2 reads SASEGT. The V gene lost 7 bases and the J gene lost 9 bases, with 16 bases spanning the gap. The CDR3 bases are TGTGCCAGCACAGCCGTCCGATGGAGGCCCCAGCATTTT. The encoded protein is CASTAVRWRPQHF.

This clonotype was counted ten times or more. The chain's CDR3 is CASSPLNPKGFF. The DNA for the CDR3 is TGTGCCAGCTCACCCCTTAACCCGAAGGGGTTCTTC. The gene calls are TRBV18 and TRBJ2-1; no firm D call. V was cut by 3 bases and J by 15 bases, with 15 bases left in between. Per germline, CDR1 KGHSH and CDR2 LQKENI. This CDR3 has 12 amino acids.

J is TRBJ2-3 and V is TRBV5-1; TRBD2 matches 10 bases. V trimming: 0 bases; J trimming: 13 bases; junction bases outside the gene matches: 8. The CDR3 totals 14 residues. Germline CDR1 is SGHRS and CDR2 is YFSETQ. CDR3 nucleotides: TGCGCCAGCAGCTTGGGGGCTAGCGGGGGACCTGAGTATTTT. Translating gives CASSLGASGGPEYF.

V and J are TRBV24-1 and TRBJ2-1; unclear D gene. The CDR3 runs to 12 residues. Germline V CDR1 and CDR2: KGHDR, SFDVKD. V was cut by 9 bases and J by 5 bases, with 10 bases left in between. The CDR3 DNA is TGTGCCACCCGCGATGATAACAATGAGCAGTTCTTC. Amino acid sequence: CATRDDNNEQFF.

The table lists this clonotype with a few counts. The rearrangement joins TRBV5-4 to TRBJ1-6; D may be TRBD1 (5 bases). CDR3 length: 14 amino acids. CDR1 SGHNT and CDR2 YYREEE come from the germline V gene (reference sequence). The germline V and J ends were trimmed by 10 bases and 8 bases, with 19 bases remaining between them. The CDR3 sequence is CAGKVGGRDSPLHF. The CDR3 DNA sequence: TGTGCCGGGAAGGTGGGGGGAAGAGATTCACCCCTCCACTTT.

There are a few counts of this clonotype. The chain employs TRBV6-5 and TRBJ2-1; 8 bases match TRBD1. The J segment lost 9 bases and the V segment lost 1 base, leaving 8 bases of the junction unmatched. CDR1 is MNHEY and CDR2 is SVGAGI in the germline V gene. There are 15 residues in the CDR3. The CDR3 protein is CASSYLRQGMGEQFF. CDR3 nucleotides: TGTGCCAGCAGTTACTTAAGACAGGGGATGGGTGAGCAGTTCTTC.

This clonotype was seen ten or more times. The chain carries TRBV7-8 and TRBJ1-5; weak D call: TRBD1 (6 bases). Deletions cut 5 bases from V and 0 bases from J, with 17 bases between. The CDR3 runs 17 residues. CDR1 is SGHVS and CDR2 is FQNEAQ in the germline V gene. The CDR3 spells CASSAQGRGGSNQPQHF. CDR3 DNA: TGTGCCAGCAGCGCCCAAGGGCGAGGGGGTAGCAATCAGCCCCAGCATTTT. The full variable domain, rest sourced from reference TRBV7-8 and TRBJ1-5, is GAGVSQSPRYKVAKRGQDVALRCDPISGHVSLFWYQQALGQGPEFLTYFQNEAQLDKSGLPSDRFFAERPEGSVSTLKIQRTQQEDSAVYLCASSAQGRGGSNQPQHFGDGTRLSIL.